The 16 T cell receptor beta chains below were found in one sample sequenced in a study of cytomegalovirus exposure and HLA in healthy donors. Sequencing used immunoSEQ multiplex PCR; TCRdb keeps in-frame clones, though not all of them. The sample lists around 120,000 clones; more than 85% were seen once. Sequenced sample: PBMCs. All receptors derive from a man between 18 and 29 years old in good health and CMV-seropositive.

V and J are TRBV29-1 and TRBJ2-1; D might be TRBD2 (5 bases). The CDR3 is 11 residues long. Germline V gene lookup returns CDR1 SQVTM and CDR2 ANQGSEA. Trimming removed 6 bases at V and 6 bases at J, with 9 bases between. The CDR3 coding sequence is TGCAGCGTCCCCGAGGGCAATGAGCAGTTCTTC. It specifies CSVPEGNEQFF.

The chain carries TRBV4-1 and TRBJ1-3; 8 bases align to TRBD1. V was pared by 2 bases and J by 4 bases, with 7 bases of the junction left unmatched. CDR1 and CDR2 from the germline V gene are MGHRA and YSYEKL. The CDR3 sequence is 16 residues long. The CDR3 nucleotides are TGCGCCAGCAGCCAACCCTCGGACAGGGAAGGAAACACCATATATTTT. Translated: CASSQPSDREGNTIYF.

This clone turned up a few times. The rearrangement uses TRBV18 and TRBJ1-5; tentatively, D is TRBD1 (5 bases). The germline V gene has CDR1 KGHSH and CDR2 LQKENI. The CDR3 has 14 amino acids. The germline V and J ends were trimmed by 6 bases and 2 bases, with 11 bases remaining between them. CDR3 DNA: TGTGCCAGCTCTCCGGACATCGGCAATCAGCCCCAGCATTTT. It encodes CASSPDIGNQPQHF.

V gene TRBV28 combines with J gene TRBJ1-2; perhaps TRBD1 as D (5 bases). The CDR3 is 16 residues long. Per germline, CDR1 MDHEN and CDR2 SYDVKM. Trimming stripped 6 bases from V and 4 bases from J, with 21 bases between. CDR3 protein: CASRYHRGGSGYGYTF. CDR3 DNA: TGTGCCAGCAGGTATCACCGGGGGGGATCAGGCTATGGCTACACCTTC.

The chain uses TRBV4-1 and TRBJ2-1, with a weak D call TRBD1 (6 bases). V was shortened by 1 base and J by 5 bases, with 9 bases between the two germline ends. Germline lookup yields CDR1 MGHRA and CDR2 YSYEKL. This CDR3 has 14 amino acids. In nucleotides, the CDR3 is TGCGCCAGCAGCCAAGCCAGGGGAAACAATGAGCAGTTCTTC. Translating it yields CASSQARGNNEQFF.

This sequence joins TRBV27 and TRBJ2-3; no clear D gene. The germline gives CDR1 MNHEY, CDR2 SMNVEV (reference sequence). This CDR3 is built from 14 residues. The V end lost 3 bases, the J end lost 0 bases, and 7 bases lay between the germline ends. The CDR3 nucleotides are TGTGCCAGCAGTTTGTGGCAGAGCACAGATACGCAGTATTTT. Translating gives CASSLWQSTDTQYF.

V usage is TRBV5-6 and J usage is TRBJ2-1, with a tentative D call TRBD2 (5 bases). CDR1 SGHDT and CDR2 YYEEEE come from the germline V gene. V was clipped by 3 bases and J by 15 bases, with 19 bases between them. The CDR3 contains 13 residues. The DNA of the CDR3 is TGTGCCAGCAGCTCCGCGGAGGCCTCTAGACCGTTCTTC. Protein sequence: CASSSAEASRPFF.

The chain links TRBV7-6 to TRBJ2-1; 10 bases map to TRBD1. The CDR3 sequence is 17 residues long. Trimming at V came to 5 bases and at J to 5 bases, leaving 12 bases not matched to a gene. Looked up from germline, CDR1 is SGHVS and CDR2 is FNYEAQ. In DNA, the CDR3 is TGTGCCAGCAGCCTCAACGACAGGGGGCAAGAAGACAATGAGCAGTTCTTC. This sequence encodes CASSLNDRGQEDNEQFF.

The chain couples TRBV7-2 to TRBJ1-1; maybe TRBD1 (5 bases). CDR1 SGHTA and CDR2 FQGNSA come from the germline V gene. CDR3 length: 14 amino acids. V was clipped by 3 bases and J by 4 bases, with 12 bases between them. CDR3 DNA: TGTGCCAGCAGCTTTACCACCAGGGCCACTGAAGCTTTCTTT. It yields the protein CASSFTTRATEAFF.

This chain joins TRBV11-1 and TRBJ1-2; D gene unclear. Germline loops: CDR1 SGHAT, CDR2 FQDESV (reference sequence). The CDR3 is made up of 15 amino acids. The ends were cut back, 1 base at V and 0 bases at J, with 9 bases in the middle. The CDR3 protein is CASSLDSAANYGYTF. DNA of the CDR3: TGTGCCAGCAGCTTAGATTCTGCAGCTAACTATGGCTACACCTTC.

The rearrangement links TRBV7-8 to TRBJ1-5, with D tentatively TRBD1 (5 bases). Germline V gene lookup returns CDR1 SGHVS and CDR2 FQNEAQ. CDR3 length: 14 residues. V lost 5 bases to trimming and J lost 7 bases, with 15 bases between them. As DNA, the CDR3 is TGTGCCAGCAGCCAAGGGGTGGGTTCCCAGCCCCAGCATTTT. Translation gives CASSQGVGSQPQHF.

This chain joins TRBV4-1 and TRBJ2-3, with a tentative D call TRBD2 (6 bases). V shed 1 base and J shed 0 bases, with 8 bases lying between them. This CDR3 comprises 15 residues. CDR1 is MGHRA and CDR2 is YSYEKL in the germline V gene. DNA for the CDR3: TGCGCCAGCAGCCAAGTGCGGGGAAGCACAGATACGCAGTATTTT. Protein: CASSQVRGSTDTQYF.

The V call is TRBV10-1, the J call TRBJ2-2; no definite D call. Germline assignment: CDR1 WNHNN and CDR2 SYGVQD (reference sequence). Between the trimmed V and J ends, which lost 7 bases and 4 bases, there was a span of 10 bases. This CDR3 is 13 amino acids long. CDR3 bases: TGCGCCAGCAAAGGAGAGTTCACCGGGGAGCTGTTTTTT. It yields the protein CASKGEFTGELFF.

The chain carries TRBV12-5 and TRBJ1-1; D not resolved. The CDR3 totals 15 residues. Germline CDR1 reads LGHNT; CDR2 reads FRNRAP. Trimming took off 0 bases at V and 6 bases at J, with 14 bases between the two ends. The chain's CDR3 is CASGLVLGSRAEAFF. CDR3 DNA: TGTGCTAGTGGTTTGGTACTTGGATCGCGGGCTGAAGCTTTCTTT.

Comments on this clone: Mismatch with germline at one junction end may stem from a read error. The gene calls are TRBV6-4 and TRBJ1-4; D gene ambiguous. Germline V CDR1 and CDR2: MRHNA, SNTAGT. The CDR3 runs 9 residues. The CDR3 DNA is TGTGCCAGCAGTCCAGCCAAGCGGTTT. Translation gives CASSPAKRF.

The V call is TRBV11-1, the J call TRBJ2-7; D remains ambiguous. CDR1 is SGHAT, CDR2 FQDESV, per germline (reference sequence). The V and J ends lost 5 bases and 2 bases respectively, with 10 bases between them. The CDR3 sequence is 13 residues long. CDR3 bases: TGTGCCAGCAGCCCGGAGTCTCCCTACGAGCAGTACTTC. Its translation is CASSPESPYEQYF.